This record looks at one T cell receptor beta chain sequence and its context. Its antigen is undetermined. This sample is drawn from a study of a mutant IDH1 vaccine in newly diagnosed glioma. Study details: Vaccination followed radiotherapy alone by 4-6 weeks, or accompanied temozolomide cycles. Most patients had received both radiotherapy and temozolomide, the prior options being radiotherapy, temozolomide, or both.

V was shortened by 6 bases and J by 0 bases, with 15 bases between the two germline ends. CDR1 and CDR2 (germline): MDHEN, SYDVKM. The CDR3 consists of 16 residues. Time point defined: week 5, during vaccination. With topical imiquimod, each dose of the vaccine consisted of 300 ug of mutant IDH1 20-mer peptide. Each tumor in the donors was a new WHO grade 3 or 4 astrocytoma, IDH1-mutant and ATRX-lost. Measured with immunoSEQ multiplex PCR; TCRdb has only the in-frame clones, and not every one. The table shows approximately 80,000 clones, with roughly 90% occurring only once. The rearrangement joins TRBV28 to TRBJ1-5; D is undetermined. The TCR comes from a woman aged 45-65 years with glioma. Sequenced material: PBMCs, taken from a glioma patient whose treatment included an IDH1 peptide vaccine. DNA for the CDR3: TGTGCCAGCAGCTTCGCCGGGCGCAATAGCAATCAGCCCCAGCATTTT. It encodes CASSFAGRNSNQPQHF.